Following are 28 T cell receptor beta chains from one sample sequenced in a study of T-cell reconstitution after alpha-beta-depleted transplantation in children. Molecular barcoding with unique molecular identifiers was used for the TCRbeta library. One entry per CDR3 protein results from TCRdb running MiXCR on the PCR reads. Of hundreds of thousands of distinct CDR3 sequences in the sample, 12% were seen once. This specimen consisted of PBMCs from the stem cell graft donor, obtained from the stem cell graft. The origin of the receptors is a human donor who donated a stem cell graft to a child with acute lymphoblastic leukemia.

This clonotype was recorded many times. The rearrangement links TRBV10-3 to TRBJ2-3; maybe TRBD1 (6 bases). CDR1 and CDR2 (germline): ENHRY, SYGVKD. This CDR3 contains 14 residues. The V end lost 7 bases, the J end lost 5 bases, and 16 bases lay between the germline ends. CDR3 region: CAITEGGAGDTQYF. In DNA, the CDR3 is TGTGCCATCACCGAAGGGGGTGCGGGAGATACGCAGTATTTT.

Note on this clonotype: One end of the junction is discordant with germline, which a read error may explain. The gene calls are TRBV6-9 and TRBJ2-1; the match to TRBD1 covers 10 bases. Germline CDR1 MNHGY, CDR2 SVAAGI. The CDR3 sequence is 21 residues long. CDR3 sequence reads: CATSYLKGQGVSGSSYNEQFF. The CDR3 DNA sequence: TGTGCCACCAGTTATTTGAAAGGACAGGGGGTAAGCGGAAGCTCCTACAATGAGCAGTTCTTC.

This clonotype has a count of ten or more. The chain has TRBV12-3 or TRBV12-4 and TRBJ2-1; D possibly corresponds to TRBD1 (6 bases). The CDR3 runs to 15 residues. Trimming stripped 5 bases from V and 8 bases from J, with 19 bases between. This CDR3 is CASSPGVARGHEQFF. CDR3 nucleotides: TGTGCCAGCAGTCCAGGGGTGGCACGAGGGCATGAGCAGTTCTTC.

The CDR3 reads CASSIAWTGGRNGYTF. CDR3 nucleotides: TGTGCCAGTAGTATAGCCTGGACAGGGGGCCGGAATGGCTACACCTTC. The rearrangement uses TRBV19 and TRBJ1-2, with 11 nucleotides matching TRBD1. This CDR3 is 16 amino acids long. V gave up 1 base and J gave up 6 bases; unmatched junction bases: 7. The germline gives CDR1 LNHDA, CDR2 SQIVND (reference sequence).

This clonotype was seen many times. The chain recombines TRBV18 with TRBJ2-1, with D unresolved. This CDR3 comprises 13 residues. CDR1 is KGHSH and CDR2 is LQKENI in the germline V gene. V lost 4 bases and J lost 4, with 8 bases in between. Written as DNA, the CDR3 is TGTGCCAGCTCACTAAGGTCTTACAATGAGCAGTTCTTC. It encodes CASSLRSYNEQFF.

This clonotype was observed at least ten times. V gene TRBV7-2 combines with J gene TRBJ1-2; possibly TRBD1 for D (5 bases). The germline V and J ends were trimmed by 0 bases and 1 base, with 12 bases remaining between them. The CDR3 consists of 16 residues. CDR1 and CDR2 (germline): SGHTA, FQGNSA. This CDR3 reads CASSLAEWQGNYGYTF. CDR3 DNA sequence: TGTGCCAGCAGCTTAGCTGAGTGGCAGGGTAACTATGGCTACACCTTC. Looking up the rest from reference TRBV7-2 and TRBJ1-2 gives the full variable domain: GAGVSQSPSNKVTEKGKDVELRCDPISGHTALYWYRQSLGQGLEFLIYFQGNSAPDKSGLPSDRFSAERTGGSVSTLTIQRTQQEDSAVYLCASSLAEWQGNYGYTFGSGTRLTVV.

This clonotype was detected ten times or more. This rearrangement joins TRBV5-1 to TRBJ2-1; D remains ambiguous. V lost 6 bases, J lost 4 bases, and 5 bases lay in between. CDR1 SGHRS and CDR2 YFSETQ come from the germline V gene. CDR3 length equals 11 residues. As DNA, the CDR3 is TGCGCCAGCACCGATTACAATGAGCAGTTCTTC. It specifies CASTDYNEQFF.

This clonotype was observed a few times. CDR3 nucleotides: TGTGCCAGCAGCTCTACAGGGGGCGCCGGGAACACTGAAGCTTTCTTT. Protein: CASSSTGGAGNTEAFF. The gene calls are TRBV7-8 and TRBJ1-1; 9 bases line up with TRBD1. CDR3 length: 16 residues. V lost 4 bases and J lost 1; bases outside the gene matches: 7. Germline assignment: CDR1 SGHVS and CDR2 FQNEAQ. The variable domain in full, with the rest retrieved from reference TRBV7-8 and TRBJ1-1, is GAGVSQSPRYKVAKRGQDVALRCDPISGHVSLFWYQQALGQGPEFLTYFQNEAQLDKSGLPSDRFFAERPEGSVSTLKIQRTQQEDSAVYLCASSSTGGAGNTEAFFGQGTRLTVV.

The chain is built from TRBV3-1 and TRBJ1-5; no clear D. The CDR3 has 18 residues. CDR1 is LGHDT and CDR2 is YNNKEL in the germline V gene (reference sequence). V was trimmed by 5 bases and J by 1 base, leaving 21 bases between them. DNA of the CDR3: TGTGCCAGCAGCTCCAAGTCATTGGCCCCCGGGAGCAATCAGCCCCAGCATTTT. Protein: CASSSKSLAPGSNQPQHF.

The J gene is TRBJ2-1, the V gene TRBV30, with D unclear. Germline loops: CDR1 GTSNPN, CDR2 SVGIG (reference sequence). With 3 bases removed from V and 8 bases from J, the gap between germline ends came to 17 bases. The length of the CDR3 is 14 residues. The CDR3 loop is CAWRSSSFVYEQFF. The CDR3 nucleotides read TGTGCCTGGAGGAGTTCGTCATTTGTTTATGAGCAGTTCTTC.

The rearrangement links TRBV20-1 to TRBJ2-1, with TRBD1 identical over 9 bases. The CDR3 contains 15 residues. Germline V gene data show CDR1 as DFQATT and CDR2 as SNEGSKA (reference sequence). J gave up 2 bases and V 6 bases, and 8 bases lay outside the gene matches. The CDR3: CSAIRTGGPYNEQFF. In DNA, the CDR3 is TGCAGTGCGATCAGAACAGGGGGCCCCTACAATGAGCAGTTCTTC.

This clonotype was counted a few times. The chain couples TRBV7-2 to TRBJ2-4; 11 nucleotides align to TRBD1. There are 15 residues in the CDR3. Trimming at V came to 3 bases and at J to 12 bases, leaving 10 bases not matched to a gene. Germline V CDR1 and CDR2: SGHTA, FQGNSA. CDR3 sequence (DNA): TGTGCCAGCAGCTTGGGGACAGGGGGTTCGGACAGTCAGTACTTC. Translated, it gives CASSLGTGGSDSQYF. The variable domain in full, completed from reference TRBV7-2 and TRBJ2-4, reads GAGVSQSPSNKVTEKGKDVELRCDPISGHTALYWYRQSLGQGLEFLIYFQGNSAPDKSGLPSDRFSAERTGGSVSTLTIQRTQQEDSAVYLCASSLGTGGSDSQYFGAGTRLSVL.

Ten or more counts support this clonotype. The chain employs TRBV19 and TRBJ1-3; D call uncertain. Trimming removed 6 bases at V and 0 bases at J, with 15 bases between. The CDR3 spans 16 residues. Germline V gene sequence: CDR1 LNHDA, CDR2 SQIVND (reference sequence). The CDR3 nucleotides read TGTGCCAGTAGCAACGGGAGGGTAATCTCTGGAAACACCATATATTTT. Protein: CASSNGRVISGNTIYF. The whole variable domain, remainder taken from reference TRBV19 and TRBJ1-3, is DGGITQSPKYLFRKEGQNVTLSCEQNLNHDAMYWYRQDPGQGLRLIYYSQIVNDFQKGDIAEGYSVSREKKESFPLTVTSAQKNPTAFYLCASSNGRVISGNTIYFGEGSWLTVV.

The table lists this clonotype with many counts. J is TRBJ2-6 and V is TRBV4-3; maybe TRBD1 (5 bases). Trimming took 0 bases from V and 2 from J, leaving 11 bases between them. CDR3 length: 17 residues. Germline V gene data show CDR1 as LGHNA and CDR2 as YSLEER. The CDR3 nucleotides are TGCGCCAGCAGCCAAGATGATCCAGGGACTGGGGCCAACGTCCTGACTTTC. The encoded protein is CASSQDDPGTGANVLTF.

This clonotype was picked up many times. The chain carries TRBV18 and TRBJ1-4; maybe TRBD1 (6 bases). V lost 4 bases, J lost 0 bases, and 12 bases lay in between. In germline, CDR1 is KGHSH, CDR2 LQKENI. CDR3 size: 16 residues. This CDR3 is CASSLDSSATNEKLFF. In DNA form, the CDR3 reads TGTGCCAGCTCACTGGACAGTTCTGCAACTAATGAAAAACTGTTTTTT.

The J gene is TRBJ2-2, the V gene TRBV6-2 or TRBV6-3, with a weak D call TRBD2 (6 bases). Germline loops: CDR1 MNHEY, CDR2 SVGEGT. This CDR3 spans 16 amino acids. The V gene lost 6 bases and the J gene lost 0 bases, with 14 bases spanning the gap. Here the CDR3 reads CASRRSGGPNTGELFF. Written as DNA, the CDR3 is TGTGCCAGCAGACGGTCCGGGGGTCCGAACACCGGGGAGCTGTTTTTT.

This chain links TRBV20-1 with TRBJ1-3; 7 nucleotides agree with TRBD1. The CDR3 totals 16 residues. With V trimmed by 1 base and J by 4 bases, 10 bases remained unmatched. Germline V CDR1 and CDR2: DFQATT, SNEGSKA (reference sequence). CDR3 DNA: TGCAGTGCTAGAGGCCCAGGGGGACAAGGAGGAAACACCATATATTTT. As protein: CSARGPGGQGGNTIYF.

This clonotype showed up many times. The chain links TRBV7-2 to TRBJ2-7; 13 nucleotides align to TRBD2. Germline CDR1 is SGHTA and CDR2 is FQGNSA. The CDR3 is 15 amino acids. V trimming: 4 bases; J trimming: 6 bases; junction bases outside the gene matches: 6. CDR3 loop: CASSWTSGRVSEQYF. DNA of the CDR3: TGTGCCAGCAGCTGGACTAGCGGGAGAGTGTCCGAGCAGTACTTC.

This clonotype was observed at least ten times. The chain couples TRBV20-1 to TRBJ1-1; D is unresolved. V was trimmed by 6 bases and J by 2 bases, leaving 10 bases between them. The CDR3 is 12 residues long. Germline lookup yields CDR1 DFQATT and CDR2 SNEGSKA (reference sequence). CDR3 loop: CSAPTINTEAFF. The CDR3 DNA follows: TGCAGTGCCCCGACAATTAACACTGAAGCTTTCTTT.

This clonotype was recorded a few times. V is TRBV4-3 and J is TRBJ2-5; perhaps TRBD2 as D (6 bases). CDR1 is LGHNA, CDR2 YSLEER, per germline. V shed 1 base and J shed 5 bases, with 14 bases lying between them. This CDR3 is 15 amino acids long. CDR3 residues: CASSQVEGRRETQYF. In DNA, the CDR3 is TGCGCCAGCAGCCAAGTGGAGGGTAGGAGGGAGACCCAGTACTTC.

This clonotype was seen many times. The V gene is TRBV4-3, the J gene TRBJ1-4; D is undetermined. Germline V lookup: CDR1 LGHNA, CDR2 YSLEER. This CDR3 spans 15 amino acids. Trimming stripped 0 bases from V and 3 bases from J, with 8 bases between. CDR3 coding DNA: TGCGCCAGCAGCCAAGATCCGGACCCTAATGAAAAACTGTTTTTT. This codes for CASSQDPDPNEKLFF.

In this sample, this clonotype turned up many times. The chain employs TRBV27 and TRBJ2-1; 10 bases match TRBD2. This CDR3 is built from 16 residues. CDR1 and CDR2 from the germline V gene are MNHEY and SMNVEV (reference sequence). After removal of 2 bases from V and 8 bases from J, the junction contained 9 bases not matched to a gene. In nucleotides, the CDR3 is TGTGCCAGCAGTTTAATCCCTAGCGGGAGAGCTGATGAGCAGTTCTTC. It yields the protein CASSLIPSGRADEQFF.

In this sample, this clonotype turned up many times. V and J are TRBV20-1 and TRBJ1-4, with unresolved D. Germline CDR1 DFQATT, CDR2 SNEGSKA (reference sequence). The CDR3 runs to 12 residues. Deletions cut 6 bases from V and 0 bases from J, with 5 bases between. In nucleotides, the CDR3 is TGCAGTGCCTTAGCAACTAATGAAAAACTGTTTTTT. Protein product: CSALATNEKLFF.

This clonotype was counted at least ten times. V is TRBV5-1 and J is TRBJ1-2, with 9 bases matching TRBD1. The CDR3 has 13 residues. Germline loops: CDR1 SGHRS, CDR2 YFSETQ. With V trimmed by 5 bases and J by 6 bases, 5 bases remained unmatched. The CDR3 region is CASSPRTGDGYTF. As DNA, the CDR3 is TGCGCCAGCAGTCCACGGACAGGGGATGGCTACACCTTC.

This clonotype was found many times. The genes are TRBV20-1 and TRBJ2-6, with no clear D. Germline CDR1 and CDR2: DFQATT and SNEGSKA (reference sequence). Trimming shortened V by 0 bases and J by 7 bases, and 13 bases separated the two germline ends. This CDR3 is 15 amino acids long. CDR3 amino acids: CSARDRKNYANVLTF. In nucleotides, the CDR3 is TGCAGTGCTAGAGATCGGAAAAATTACGCCAACGTCCTGACTTTC.

This clonotype was seen at least ten times. V and J are TRBV29-1 and TRBJ2-7; 10 nucleotides line up with TRBD1. From germline, CDR1 is SQVTM and CDR2 ANQGSEA. This CDR3 has 13 amino acids. The V gene end was trimmed by 4 bases and the J gene end by 3 bases; junction bases not matched to a gene: 3. DNA for the CDR3: TGCAGCGTTGTGGGACAGGGGTTCTACGAGCAGTACTTC. Protein product: CSVVGQGFYEQYF.

This clonotype was seen ten or more times. This sequence joins TRBV12-3 or TRBV12-4 and TRBJ2-1; D is undetermined. Trimming shortened V by 4 bases and J by 2 bases, and 9 bases separated the two germline ends. This CDR3 comprises 14 residues. The CDR3 nucleotides read TGTGCCAGCAGTTATGACCCCACCTACAATGAGCAGTTCTTC. This sequence encodes CASSYDPTYNEQFF.

There are many counts of this clonotype. The chain carries TRBV5-1 and TRBJ1-2; D ambiguous. Trimming removed 1 base from V and 8 bases from J, with 9 bases in between. There are 12 residues in the CDR3. Germline assignment: CDR1 SGHRS and CDR2 YFSETQ. The CDR3 nucleotides are TGCGCCAGCAGCTTGAAGGGTACCGGCTACACCTTC. Its protein is CASSLKGTGYTF.